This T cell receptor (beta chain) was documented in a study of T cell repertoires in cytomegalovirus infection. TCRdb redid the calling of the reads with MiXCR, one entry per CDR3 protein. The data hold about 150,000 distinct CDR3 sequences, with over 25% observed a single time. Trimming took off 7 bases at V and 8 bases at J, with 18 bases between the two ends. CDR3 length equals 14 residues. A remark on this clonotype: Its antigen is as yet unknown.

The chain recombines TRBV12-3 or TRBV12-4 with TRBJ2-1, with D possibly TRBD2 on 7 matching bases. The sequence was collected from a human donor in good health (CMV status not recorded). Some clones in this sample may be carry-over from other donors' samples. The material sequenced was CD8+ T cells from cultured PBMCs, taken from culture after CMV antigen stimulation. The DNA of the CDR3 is TGTGCCAGCAAAGGGGGGGTGACCTGGGATGAGCAGTTCTTC. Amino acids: CASKGGVTWDEQFF.